One sample yielded the 19 T cell receptor beta chains listed below, sequenced in a study of early T cells in non-severe SARS-CoV-2 infection. TCRdb independently ran MiXCR on the 5' RACE reads; one entry per CDR3 protein. This table holds 60,000 to 75,000 distinct CDR3 sequences, roughly 11% found once. The specimen comprised whole blood, sampled at baseline. Every receptor here comes from an adult who was a healthcare worker with PCR-confirmed SARS-CoV-2 infection or an uninfected control (not recorded which).

This clonotype has only a few counts. This rearrangement joins TRBV20-1 to TRBJ2-2, with TRBD2 as a possible D gene (6 bases). Trimming shortened V by 3 bases and J by 4 bases, and 12 bases separated the two germline ends. CDR1 and CDR2 from the germline V gene are DFQATT and SNEGSKA (reference sequence). The CDR3 consists of 14 residues. For the CDR3, the DNA is TGCAGTGCTAGGACCCACGGGGGCACCGGGGAGCTGTTTTTT. Protein sequence: CSARTHGGTGELFF.

The J gene is TRBJ2-1, the V gene TRBV29-1; 8 nucleotides agree with TRBD2. Germline V lookup: CDR1 SQVTM, CDR2 ANQGSEA. The CDR3 consists of 13 residues. With 6 bases clipped from V and 9 bases from J, the junction kept 10 bases outside the gene matches. The CDR3 coding sequence is TGCAGCGTGAAACTGGGGACTAGGGCTGAGCAGTTCTTC. Its translation: CSVKLGTRAEQFF.

This clonotype was seen many times. The rearrangement uses TRBV2 and TRBJ1-1; the D gene is possibly TRBD1 (6 bases). The CDR3 length is 13 residues. CDR1 SNHLY and CDR2 FYNNEI come from the germline V gene. The germline V and J ends were trimmed by 9 bases and 5 bases, with 16 bases remaining between them. In DNA, the CDR3 is TGTGCCAGTACCCCCCAGGGGCGGACTGAAGCTTTCTTT. This sequence encodes CASTPQGRTEAFF. The full variable domain, with the rest looked up from reference TRBV2 and TRBJ1-1, is EPEVTQTPSHQVTQMGQEVILRCVPISNHLYFYWYRQILGQKVEFLVSFYNNEISEKSEIFDDQFSVERPDGSNFTLKIRSTKLEDSAMYFCASTPQGRTEAFFGQGTRLTVV.

This clonotype was detected a few times. The chain is built from TRBV29-1 and TRBJ2-3, with 11 bases lining up with TRBD2. There are 19 residues in the CDR3. Looked up from germline, CDR1 is SQVTM and CDR2 is ANQGSEA. This CDR3 reads CTIGGTGTSGRYSTDTQYF. In DNA, the CDR3 is TGCACAATTGGGGGGACCGGGACTAGCGGAAGATATAGCACAGATACGCAGTATTTT.

The rearrangement joins TRBV20-1 to TRBJ2-3, with 9 bases matching TRBD2. With V trimmed by 6 bases and J by 5 bases, 12 bases remained unmatched. This CDR3 has 15 amino acids. Germline V CDR1 and CDR2: DFQATT, SNEGSKA (reference sequence). CDR3 protein: CSARAGGPIEDTQYF. Here the CDR3 DNA reads TGCAGTGCCAGGGCGGGAGGGCCCATTGAAGATACGCAGTATTTT.

This clonotype occurred many times. This rearrangement joins TRBV7-9 to TRBJ2-7; TRBD2 is a possible D gene (6 bases). Per germline, CDR1 SEHNR and CDR2 FQNEAQ (reference sequence). This CDR3 is 13 amino acids long. The ends were cut back, 2 bases at V and 5 bases at J, with 10 bases in the middle. CDR3: CASSLYGGNEQYF. In DNA, the CDR3 is TGTGCCAGCAGCTTATACGGCGGGAACGAGCAGTACTTC.

This clonotype was picked up many times. V and J are TRBV2 and TRBJ2-7, with 8 positions matching TRBD1. The CDR3 runs 13 residues. Germline values: CDR1 SNHLY, CDR2 FYNNEI. The J segment lost 2 bases and the V segment lost 6 bases, leaving 3 bases of the junction unmatched. As DNA, the CDR3 is TGTGCCAGCAGGTGGGACAGGACCTACGAGCAGTACTTC. It specifies CASRWDRTYEQYF.

This clonotype was counted ten times or more. This rearrangement joins TRBV13 to TRBJ2-7, with 7 bases fitting TRBD2. CDR1 is PRHDT and CDR2 is FYEKMQ in the germline V gene (reference sequence). V shed 0 bases, J shed 5 bases, and the junction held 1 base outside the gene matches. This CDR3 is built from 13 residues. The DNA of the CDR3 is TGTGCCAGCAGCTTAGGGACTAGCCACGAGCAGTACTTC. Translated, it gives CASSLGTSHEQYF. Filled out from reference TRBV13 and TRBJ2-7, the complete variable domain reads AAGVIQSPRHLIKEKRETATLKCYPIPRHDTVYWYQQGPGQDPQFLISFYEKMQSDKGSIPDRFSAQQFSDYHSELNMSSLELGDSALYFCASSLGTSHEQYFGPGTRLTVT.

This clonotype has at least ten counts. V gene TRBV6-2 or TRBV6-3 combines with J gene TRBJ1-4, with TRBD1 identical over 7 bases. V shed 5 bases and J 7 bases; nucleotides not matched to a gene: 10. The germline V gene encodes CDR1 MNHEY and CDR2 SVGEGT. The CDR3 consists of 15 residues. For the CDR3, the DNA is TGTGCCAGCAGTCCAATCGACAGGGTGCGTGAAAAACTGTTTTTT. It translates to CASSPIDRVREKLFF.

The sample holds many counts of this clonotype. This chain links TRBV11-2 with TRBJ2-1, with D perhaps matching TRBD1 or TRBD2 (5 bases each). The germline CDR1 and CDR2 sequences are SGHAT and FQNNGV. CDR3 size: 14 residues. V shed 3 bases and J shed 7 bases, with 13 bases lying between them. CDR3 coding DNA: TGTGCCAGCAGCTTGGGGGACCCTAGAAATGAGCAGTTCTTC. Its protein is CASSLGDPRNEQFF.

The chain is built from TRBV7-9 and TRBJ2-6, with D unclear. CDR1 SEHNR and CDR2 FQNEAQ come from the germline V gene (reference sequence). Trimming removed 5 bases from V and 0 bases from J, with 14 bases in between. The CDR3 has 17 residues. The CDR3 bases are TGTGCCAGCAGCCCCCGGCAAGGATACTCTGGGGCCAACGTCCTGACTTTC. Its translation: CASSPRQGYSGANVLTF.

In this sample, this clonotype turned up a few times. The chain has TRBV29-1 and TRBJ2-7, with 10 bases that match TRBD2. V lost 7 bases to trimming and J lost 7 bases; unmatched junction nucleotides: 13. There are 14 residues in the CDR3. Germline V gives CDR1 SQVTM, CDR2 ANQGSEA. CDR3 loop: CSGQLAGSTGEQYF. The CDR3 DNA is TGCAGCGGCCAACTAGCGGGATCAACAGGAGAGCAGTACTTC.

V usage is TRBV7-6 and J usage is TRBJ2-7; D is possibly TRBD1 (6 bases). The V end lost 5 bases, the J end lost 6 bases, and 8 bases lay between the germline ends. The CDR3 contains 11 residues. Per germline, CDR1 SGHVS and CDR2 FNYEAQ. The CDR3 is CASSQGPEQYF. CDR3 nucleotide sequence: TGTGCCAGCAGCCAGGGGCCCGAGCAGTACTTC.

On this clonotype itself: A much larger clone sits a single nucleotide away, making a read error possible. This rearrangement joins TRBV2 to TRBJ2-4; D not certain. Germline V CDR1 and CDR2: SNHLY, FYNNEI. This CDR3 comprises 13 residues. Trimming cost V 8 bases and J 11 bases, with 19 bases left between them. This CDR3 is CASQIRYSRVQYF. In DNA, the CDR3 is TGTGCCAGCCAGATACGCTACAGCCGCGTTCAGTACTTC.

Worth noting for this clonotype: A clone one base away is much larger, so this may be a read error. Since no conserved phenylalanine or tryptophan closes the CDR3, a read error is the likely cause. CDR3 protein: CASSMNIGIQGNGYTY. The CDR3 region has the DNA TGTGCCAGCTCAATGAACATCGGTATACAGGGGAATGGCTACACCTAC. The chain has TRBV18 and TRBJ1-2, with 7 bases that match TRBD1. Trimming took 5 bases from V and 6 from J; bases not matched to a gene: 15. The CDR3 contains 16 residues. Germline V gives CDR1 KGHSH, CDR2 LQKENI.

This clonotype was seen at least ten times. V usage is TRBV7-6 and J usage is TRBJ2-1; D ambiguous. The V end was cut by 3 bases, the J end by 4 bases, with 7 bases between. CDR1 and CDR2 (germline): SGHVS, FNYEAQ. The CDR3 extends over 13 amino acids. The CDR3 bases are TGTGCCAGCAGCTTTTACTCGTACAATGAGCAGTTCTTC. Translating gives CASSFYSYNEQFF.

This clonotype was seen at least ten times. The V and J genes are TRBV6-2 or TRBV6-3 and TRBJ2-3; 7 bases match TRBD2. The CDR3 runs 19 residues. Looked up from germline, CDR1 is MNHEY and CDR2 is SVGEGT. Trimming removed 3 bases from V and 2 bases from J; junction bases left unmatched: 17. DNA for the CDR3: TGTGCCAGCAGTTATAACGCACGGACTGAAGCGGGGCTCACAGATACGCAGTATTTT. Translated: CASSYNARTEAGLTDTQYF.

This clonotype was seen a few times. CDR3 in amino acids: CSVVTGARYEQYF. The CDR3 DNA follows: TGCAGCGTCGTGACAGGGGCCCGCTACGAGCAGTACTTC. The V call is TRBV29-1, the J call TRBJ2-7; TRBD1 matches 8 bases. The CDR3 is 13 amino acids. CDR1 SQVTM and CDR2 ANQGSEA come from the germline V gene. V was clipped by 6 bases and J by 3 bases; unmatched bases: 7.

This clonotype was recorded a few times. This chain connects TRBV3-1 to TRBJ1-1; 10 positions match TRBD1. V shed 4 bases and J 3 bases; nucleotides not matched to a gene: 14. Germline V CDR1 and CDR2: LGHDT, YNNKEL (reference sequence). This CDR3 has 18 amino acids. The CDR3 nucleotides read TGTGCCAGCAGCCCCTCCACAGACAGGGGGCTTTGGTACACTGAAGCTTTCTTT. Its translation: CASSPSTDRGLWYTEAFF.